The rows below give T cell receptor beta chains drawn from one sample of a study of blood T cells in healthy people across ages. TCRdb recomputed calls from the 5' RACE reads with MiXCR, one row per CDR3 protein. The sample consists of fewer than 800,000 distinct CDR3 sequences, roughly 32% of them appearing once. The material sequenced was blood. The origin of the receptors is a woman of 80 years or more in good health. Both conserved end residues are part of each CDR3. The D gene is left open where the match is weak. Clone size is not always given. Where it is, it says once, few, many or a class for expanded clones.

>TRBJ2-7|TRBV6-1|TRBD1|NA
TGTGCCAGCAAAGGGACAGGCGGCTACGAGCAGTACTTC
CASKGTGGYEQYF
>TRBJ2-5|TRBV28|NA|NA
TGTGCCAGCAGTCTAAGCAGTGATGAGCAGTACTTC
CASSLSSDEQYF
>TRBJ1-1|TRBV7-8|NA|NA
TGTGCCAGCAGCCCCCCATGGGGGGCGAACACTGAAGCTTTCTTT
CASSPPWGANTEAFF
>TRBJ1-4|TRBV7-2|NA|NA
TGTGCCAGCAGCTCACAGGCGACTAATGAAAAACTGTTTTTT
CASSSQATNEKLFF
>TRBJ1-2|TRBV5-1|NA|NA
TGCGCCGGCAGCCCCTCGGTATCAGGACGGGCCCGTGGCTACACCTTC
CAGSPSVSGRARGYTF
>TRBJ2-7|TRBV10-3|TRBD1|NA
TGTGCCATCAACCCGGGACAGGGTCCCTACGAGCAGTACTTC
CAINPGQGPYEQYF
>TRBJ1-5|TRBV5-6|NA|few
TGTGCCGGCAGCTCCATACAGGGAAGGGGCAATCAGCCCCAGCATTTT
CAGSSIQGRGNQPQHF
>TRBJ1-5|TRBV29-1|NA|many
TGCAGCGTTGACCCAGGGGATGGACGGCCCCAGCATTTT
CSVDPGDGRPQHF
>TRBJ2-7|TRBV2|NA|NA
TGTGCCAGCACCGAGGAGGGTATAATCGCCTGCGAGCAGTACTTC
CASTEEGIIACEQYF
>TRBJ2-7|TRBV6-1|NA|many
TGTGCCAGCAGTGAACAGGTAAACTACGAGCAGTACTTC
CASSEQVNYEQYF
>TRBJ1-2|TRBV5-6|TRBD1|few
TGTGCCAGCAGCTTGTTCGGGCGCGATAGGACAGGGGCTGGCTATGGCTACACCTTC
CASSLFGRDRTGAGYGYTF
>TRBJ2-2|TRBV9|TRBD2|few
TGTGCCAGCAGCCGGGGCGGGGGAACACTAGGAGGTCGGTTGACCGGGGAGCTGTTTTTT
CASSRGGGTLGGRLTGELFF
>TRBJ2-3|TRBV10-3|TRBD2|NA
TGTGCCATCCGGTCGGCTAGCGGGAGTTCAGATACGCAGTATTTT
CAIRSASGSSDTQYF
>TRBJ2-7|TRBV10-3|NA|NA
TGTGCCATAAAGGACAGTGGTCCGTACTTC
CAIKDSGPYF
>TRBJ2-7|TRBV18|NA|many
TGTGCCAGCTCACCACCGCGAGGCGAGCAGTACTTC
CASSPPRGEQYF
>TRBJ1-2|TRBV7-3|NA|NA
TGTGCCAGCAGCTTGTACACAGGGTCGGACGGCTACACCTTC
CASSLYTGSDGYTF
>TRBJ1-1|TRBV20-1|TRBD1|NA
TGCAGTGCTAGACCCTCCGAAGGGACAGGGTGGCGTACTGAAGCTTTCTTT
CSARPSEGTGWRTEAFF
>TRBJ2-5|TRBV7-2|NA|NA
TGTGCCAGCAGCCTAGGGCGGGGGACAGCCCTTGAGCAGTACTTC
CASSLGRGTALEQYF
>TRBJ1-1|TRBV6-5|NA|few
TGTGCCAGCAGCTTCATCAGGACAAGGAACACTGAAGCTTTCTTT
CASSFIRTRNTEAFF
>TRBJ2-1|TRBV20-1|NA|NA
TGCAGTGCTAGAGATGGGGTCGGTGAGCAGTTCTTC
CSARDGVGEQFF
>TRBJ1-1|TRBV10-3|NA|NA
TGTGCCACCAGTGAGAACAGGGTGCTAACTGAAGCTTTCTTT
CATSENRVLTEAFF
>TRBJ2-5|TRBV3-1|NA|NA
TGTGCCAGCAGCCAAGGGGAAAGCTCCCAAGAGACCCAGTACTTC
CASSQGESSQETQYF
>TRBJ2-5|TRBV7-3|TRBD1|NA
TGTGCCAGCAGCTTACCGGGACAGGGGACCAATGAGCAGTACTTC
CASSLPGQGTNEQYF
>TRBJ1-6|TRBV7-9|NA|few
TGTGCCAGCAGCTTCATGAATTCACCCCTCCACTTT
CASSFMNSPLHF
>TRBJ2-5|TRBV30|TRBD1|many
TGTGCCTGGAGGTTACAGGGGGTCCCACCTACGGGGCAGTACTTC
CAWRLQGVPPTGQYF
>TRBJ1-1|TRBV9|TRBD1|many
TGTGCCAGCAGCCCCCAGGGGGGGAGAAACACTGAAGCTTTCTTT
CASSPQGGRNTEAFF
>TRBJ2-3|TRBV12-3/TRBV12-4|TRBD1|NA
TGTGCCAGCAGTTTAGGACAGGGGGGCATAGCAGATACGCAGTATTTT
CASSLGQGGIADTQYF
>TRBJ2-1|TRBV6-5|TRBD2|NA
TGTGCCAGCAGTTGGAGCGGGAGGAATTACAATGAGCAGTTCTTC
CASSWSGRNYNEQFF
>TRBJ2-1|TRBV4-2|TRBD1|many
TGTGCCAGCAGCCCTCACTTACCCGGGACAGGGGACAATGAGCAGTTCTTC
CASSPHLPGTGDNEQFF
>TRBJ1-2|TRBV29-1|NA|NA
TGCAGCGTGTCCGGGACCGATACTAACTATGGCTACACCTTC
CSVSGTDTNYGYTF
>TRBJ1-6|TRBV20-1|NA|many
TGCAGTGCTAGAGATGTTCGGGGCTCCTATAATTCACCCCTCCACTTT
CSARDVRGSYNSPLHF
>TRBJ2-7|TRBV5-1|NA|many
TGCGCCAGCAAGAAGTGGGAAGGGCCCTACGAGCAGTACTTC
CASKKWEGPYEQYF
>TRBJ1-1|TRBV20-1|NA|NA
TGCAGTGCTAGAGATCGGCGGAATCTCAGGAACACTGAAGCTTTCTTT
CSARDRRNLRNTEAFF
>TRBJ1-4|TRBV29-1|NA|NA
TGCAGCGTTTTGGACGGCCGCGAAAAACTGTTTTTT
CSVLDGREKLFF
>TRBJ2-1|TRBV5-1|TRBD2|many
TGCGCCAGCAGCTCGGGACTAGCGGGGGGGCTTGACAATGAGCAGTTCTTC
CASSSGLAGGLDNEQFF
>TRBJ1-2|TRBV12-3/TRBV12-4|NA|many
TGTGCCAGCAGTCCCCGCTGGCGTCCTAACTATGGCTACACCTTC
CASSPRWRPNYGYTF
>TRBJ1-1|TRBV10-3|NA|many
TGTGCCATCAGGATACAGGGACAGAACACTGAAGCTTTCTTT
CAIRIQGQNTEAFF
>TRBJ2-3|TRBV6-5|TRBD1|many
TGTGCCAGCACCGCAGGGGGCGTTATAGATACGCAGTATTTT
CASTAGGVIDTQYF
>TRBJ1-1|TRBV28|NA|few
TGTGCCAGCAGTTCCTTCGGGGCGATGAACACTGAAGCTTTCTTT
CASSSFGAMNTEAFF
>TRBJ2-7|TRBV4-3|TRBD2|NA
TGCGCCAGCAGCCAAGATTTGGGGAGCGGGGGGACCTCCTACGAGCAGTACTTC
CASSQDLGSGGTSYEQYF
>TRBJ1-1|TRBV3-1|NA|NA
TGTGCCAGCAGCCAGAAACGGAACACTGAAGCTTTCTTT
CASSQKRNTEAFF
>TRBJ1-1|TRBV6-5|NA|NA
TGTGCCAGCAGTTTCCACCAGGGTTCCAATGCGAACACTGAAGCTTTCTTT
CASSFHQGSNANTEAFF
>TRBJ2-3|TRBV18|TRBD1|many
TGTGCCAGCTCACCAACCCAGGGGGTGGAAGATACGCAGTATTTT
CASSPTQGVEDTQYF
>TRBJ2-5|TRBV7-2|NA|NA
TGTGCCAGCAGCTTTAACAGGGACCAAGAGACCCAGTACTTC
CASSFNRDQETQYF
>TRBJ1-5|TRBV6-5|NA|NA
TGTGCCCGTCGGTGGGCGCCTAATCAGCCCCAGCATTTT
CARRWAPNQPQHF
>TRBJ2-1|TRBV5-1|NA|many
TGCGCCAGCAGCTTGGGGCTTCAGGCTTACAATGAGCAGTTCTTC
CASSLGLQAYNEQFF
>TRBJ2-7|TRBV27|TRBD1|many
TGTGCCAGCAGTTTGGGACAGGGGGCAGGGTACGAGCAGTACTTC
CASSLGQGAGYEQYF
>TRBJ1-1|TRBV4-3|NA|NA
TGCGCCAGCAGCCAAGAGAAAGGGCCCCTCCCTGAAGCTTTCTTT
CASSQEKGPLPEAFF